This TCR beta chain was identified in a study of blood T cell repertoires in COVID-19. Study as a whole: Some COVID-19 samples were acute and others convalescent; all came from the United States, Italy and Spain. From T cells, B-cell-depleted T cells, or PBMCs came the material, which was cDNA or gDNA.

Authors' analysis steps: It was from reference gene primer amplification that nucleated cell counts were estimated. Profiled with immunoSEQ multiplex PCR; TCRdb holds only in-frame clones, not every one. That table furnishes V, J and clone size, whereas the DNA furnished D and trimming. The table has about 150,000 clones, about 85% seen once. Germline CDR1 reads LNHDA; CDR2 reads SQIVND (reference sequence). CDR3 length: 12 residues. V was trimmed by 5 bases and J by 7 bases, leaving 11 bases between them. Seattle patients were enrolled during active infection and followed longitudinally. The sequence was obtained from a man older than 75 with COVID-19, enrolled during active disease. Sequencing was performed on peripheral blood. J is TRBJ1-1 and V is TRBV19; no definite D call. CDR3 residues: CASSGWSFEAFF. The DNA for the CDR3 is TGTGCCAGTAGTGGGTGGAGCTTTGAAGCTTTCTTT.